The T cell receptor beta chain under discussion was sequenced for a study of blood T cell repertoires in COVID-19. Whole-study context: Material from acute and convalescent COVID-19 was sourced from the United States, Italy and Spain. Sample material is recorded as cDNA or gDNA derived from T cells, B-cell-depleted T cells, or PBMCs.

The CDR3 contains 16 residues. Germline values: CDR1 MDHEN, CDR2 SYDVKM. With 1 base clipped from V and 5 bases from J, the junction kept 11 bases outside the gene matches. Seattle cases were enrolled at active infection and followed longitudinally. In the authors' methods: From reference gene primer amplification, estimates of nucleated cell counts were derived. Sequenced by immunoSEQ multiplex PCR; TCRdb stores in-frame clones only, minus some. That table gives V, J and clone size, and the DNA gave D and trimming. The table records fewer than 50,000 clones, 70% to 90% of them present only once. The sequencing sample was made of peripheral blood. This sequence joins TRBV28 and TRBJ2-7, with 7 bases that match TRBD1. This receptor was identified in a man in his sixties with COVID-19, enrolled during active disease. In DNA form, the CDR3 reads TGTGCCAGCAGTTTATCTGGGGCAGGGGGTATGGACGAGCAGTACTTC. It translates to CASSLSGAGGMDEQYF.